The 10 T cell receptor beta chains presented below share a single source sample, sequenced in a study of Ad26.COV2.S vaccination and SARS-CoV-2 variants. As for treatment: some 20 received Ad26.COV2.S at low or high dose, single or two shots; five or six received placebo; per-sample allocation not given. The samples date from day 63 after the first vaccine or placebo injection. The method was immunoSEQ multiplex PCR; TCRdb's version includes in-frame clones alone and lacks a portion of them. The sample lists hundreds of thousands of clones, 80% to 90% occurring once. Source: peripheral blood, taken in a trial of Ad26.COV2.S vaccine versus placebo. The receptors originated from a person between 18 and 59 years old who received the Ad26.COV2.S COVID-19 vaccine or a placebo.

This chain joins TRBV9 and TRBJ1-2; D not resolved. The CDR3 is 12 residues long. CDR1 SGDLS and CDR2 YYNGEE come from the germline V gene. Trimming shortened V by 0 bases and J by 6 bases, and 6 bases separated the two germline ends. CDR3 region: CASSVDSDGYTF. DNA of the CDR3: TGTGCCAGCAGCGTAGATAGTGATGGCTACACCTTC.

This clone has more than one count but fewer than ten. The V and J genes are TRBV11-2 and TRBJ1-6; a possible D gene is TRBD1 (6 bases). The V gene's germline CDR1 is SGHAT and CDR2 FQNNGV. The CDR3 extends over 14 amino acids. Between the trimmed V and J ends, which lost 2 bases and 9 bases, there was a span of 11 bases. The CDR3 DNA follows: TGTGCCAGCAGCTTATTACAGGGCGGTTCACCCCTCCACTTT. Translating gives CASSLLQGGSPLHF.

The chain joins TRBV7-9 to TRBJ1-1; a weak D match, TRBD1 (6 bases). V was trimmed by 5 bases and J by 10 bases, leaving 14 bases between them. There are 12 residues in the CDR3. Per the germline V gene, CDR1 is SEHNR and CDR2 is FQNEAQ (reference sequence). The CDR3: CASSQDRTLAFF. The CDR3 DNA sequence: TGTGCCAGCAGCCAGGACAGAACTCTAGCTTTCTTT.

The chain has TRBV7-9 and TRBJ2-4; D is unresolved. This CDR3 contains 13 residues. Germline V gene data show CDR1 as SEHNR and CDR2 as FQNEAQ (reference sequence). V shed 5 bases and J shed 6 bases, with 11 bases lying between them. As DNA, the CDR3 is TGTGCCAGCAGCCACGAAACAGCAAACATTCAGTACTTC. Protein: CASSHETANIQYF.

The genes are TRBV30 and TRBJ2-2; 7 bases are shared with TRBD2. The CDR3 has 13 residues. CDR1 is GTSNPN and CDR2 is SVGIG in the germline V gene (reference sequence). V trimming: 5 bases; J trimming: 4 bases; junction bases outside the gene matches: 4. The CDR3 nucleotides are TGTGCCTGGGGGCGGGAGTTCACCGGGGAGCTGTTTTTT. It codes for CAWGREFTGELFF.

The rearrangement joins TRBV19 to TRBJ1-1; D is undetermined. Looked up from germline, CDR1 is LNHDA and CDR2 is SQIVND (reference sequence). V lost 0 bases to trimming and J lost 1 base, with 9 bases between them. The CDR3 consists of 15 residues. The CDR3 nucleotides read TGTGCCAGTAGTATAGATCCGTGGGGGAACACTGAAGCTTTCTTT. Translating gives CASSIDPWGNTEAFF.

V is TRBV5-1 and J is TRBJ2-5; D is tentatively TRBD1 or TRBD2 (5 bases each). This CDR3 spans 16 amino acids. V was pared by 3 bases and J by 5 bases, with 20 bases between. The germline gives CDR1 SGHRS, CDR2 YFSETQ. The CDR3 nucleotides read TGCGCCAGCAGCTCCGGGGCCGGCTCGAGAATGGAGACCCAGTACTTC. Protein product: CASSSGAGSRMETQYF.

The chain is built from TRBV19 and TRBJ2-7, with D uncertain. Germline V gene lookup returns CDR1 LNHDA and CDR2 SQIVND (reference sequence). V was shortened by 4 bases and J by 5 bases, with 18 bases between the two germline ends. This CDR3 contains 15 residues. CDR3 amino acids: CASSTGPRDLNEQYF. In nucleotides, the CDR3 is TGTGCCAGTAGTACCGGTCCTAGGGATTTAAACGAGCAGTACTTC.

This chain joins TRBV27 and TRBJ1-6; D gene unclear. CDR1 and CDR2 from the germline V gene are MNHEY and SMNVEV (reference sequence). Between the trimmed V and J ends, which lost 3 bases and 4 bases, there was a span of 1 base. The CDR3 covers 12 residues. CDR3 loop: CASSFYNSPLHF. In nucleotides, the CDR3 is TGTGCCAGCAGTTTTTATAATTCACCCCTCCACTTT.

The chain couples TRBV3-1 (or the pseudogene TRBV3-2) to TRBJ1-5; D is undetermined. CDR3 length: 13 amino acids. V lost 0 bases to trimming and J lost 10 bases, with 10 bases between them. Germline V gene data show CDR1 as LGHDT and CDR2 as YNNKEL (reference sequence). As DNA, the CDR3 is TGTGCCAGCAGCCAAGATCCTCGTGCCCCCCAGCATTTT. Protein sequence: CASSQDPRAPQHF.